The 26 T cell receptor beta chains below all came from one sample that was sequenced in a study of T cells after yellow fever vaccination. TCRdb itself ran the 5' RACE reads through MiXCR, one entry per CDR3 protein. The sample shows approximately 510,000 distinct CDR3 sequences, about a fifth of them seen only once. The source material was PBMCs, sampled more than 20 days after the first yellow fever vaccination. The receptors were gathered from a man aged 18 to 30 who received the YFV17D yellow fever vaccine.

The chain employs TRBV20-1 and TRBJ1-5; D not resolved. This CDR3 comprises 13 residues. Trimming shortened V by 3 bases and J by 6 bases, and 12 bases separated the two germline ends. CDR1 is DFQATT, CDR2 SNEGSKA, per germline (reference sequence). The CDR3 DNA sequence: TGCAGTGCTAGCACGGACGTGCCTCAGCCCCAGCATTTT. Residues: CSASTDVPQPQHF.

This clonotype was recorded a few times. CDR3 amino acids: CASSPVSGEVEQFF. In DNA, the CDR3 is TGTGCCAGCTCACCCGTCAGCGGGGAAGTTGAGCAGTTCTTC. V usage is TRBV18 and J usage is TRBJ2-1; TRBD2 matches at 7 bases. Trimming cost V 3 bases and J 9 bases; bases outside gene matches: 8. Germline V gene data show CDR1 as KGHSH and CDR2 as LQKENI. The CDR3 runs 14 residues.

The chain employs TRBV5-4 and TRBJ2-3; D unresolved. The CDR3 consists of 12 residues. The V and J ends lost 4 bases and 1 base respectively, with 4 bases between them. The germline V gene has CDR1 SGHNT and CDR2 YYREEE (reference sequence). The CDR3 DNA is TGTGCCAGCAGCGATGGCACAGATACGCAGTATTTT. Protein product: CASSDGTDTQYF.

This clonotype came up a few times. The rearrangement joins TRBV9 to TRBJ2-3; D perhaps matches TRBD2 (6 bases). The CDR3 has 14 residues. Trimming shortened V by 3 bases and J by 2 bases, and 10 bases separated the two germline ends. Per germline, CDR1 SGDLS and CDR2 YYNGEE. Written as DNA, the CDR3 is TGTGCCAGCAGCGGGCTAGCGCCCACAGATACGCAGTATTTT. This gives the protein CASSGLAPTDTQYF.

CDR3 residues: CASSLGRQPGTEAFF. The CDR3 DNA follows: TGCGCCAGCAGCTTGGGACGGCAACCGGGGACTGAAGCTTTCTTT. The V gene is TRBV5-1, the J gene TRBJ1-1, with no clear D. The germline V and J ends were trimmed by 0 bases and 5 bases, with 14 bases remaining between them. The germline V gene has CDR1 SGHRS and CDR2 YFSETQ. The CDR3 contains 15 residues.

Comment on this clonotype: The junction departs from the called germline gene at one end, perhaps through a read error. V and J are TRBV12-3 or TRBV12-4 and TRBJ2-3, with 8 bases matching TRBD1. This CDR3 contains 15 residues. The CDR3 nucleotides are TGTGCCAGCAGTTCCAGGGGGCAGGGTACAGTTACGCAGTATTTT. It codes for CASSSRGQGTVTQYF.

This rearrangement joins TRBV6-9 to TRBJ2-7; 7 nucleotides match TRBD1. The V and J ends lost 5 bases and 2 bases, in that order; junction bases with no gene match: 9. The germline CDR1 and CDR2 sequences are MNHGY and SVAAGI. This CDR3 contains 15 residues. This CDR3 is CASSKMGQPPYEQYV. In DNA, the CDR3 is TGTGCCAGCAGTAAGATGGGACAGCCCCCCTACGAGCAGTACGTC.

This clonotype was seen more than once but under ten times. The chain combines TRBV3-1 with TRBJ2-5; unclear D gene. The CDR3 consists of 14 residues. CDR1 and CDR2 from the germline V gene are LGHDT and YNNKEL (reference sequence). The V end was cut by 4 bases, the J end by 1 base, with 10 bases between. CDR3 sequence reads: CASSPSEGQETQYF. The CDR3 DNA reads TGTGCCAGCAGCCCCAGCGAAGGCCAAGAGACCCAGTACTTC.

The chain recombines TRBV18 with TRBJ1-6, with D tentatively TRBD1 (5 bases). The CDR3 has 15 residues. Deletions cut 6 bases from V and 7 bases from J, with 16 bases between. The germline V gene has CDR1 KGHSH and CDR2 LQKENI. DNA for the CDR3: TGTGCCAGCTCTCTAAGCGTGGGGGAAAATTCACCCCTCCACTTT. It translates to CASSLSVGENSPLHF.

This clonotype showed up just a few times. J is TRBJ2-7 and V is TRBV13, with 8 bases identical to TRBD1. The germline V gene has CDR1 PRHDT and CDR2 FYEKMQ (reference sequence). J lost 1 base, V lost 5 bases, and 4 bases had no gene match. This CDR3 spans 14 amino acids. Here the CDR3 DNA reads TGTGCCAGCAGCCTGGGACAGGCTTCCTACGAGCAGTACGTC. Translated, it gives CASSLGQASYEQYV.

This chain uses TRBV6-2 or TRBV6-3 with TRBJ2-7, with 7 bases that match TRBD2. V lost 5 bases, J lost 3 bases, and 19 bases stayed unmatched. The CDR3 spans 18 residues. The V gene's germline CDR1 is MNHEY and CDR2 SVGEGT. CDR3 sequence reads: CASSRSSRVAGVNYEQYV. CDR3 nucleotides: TGTGCCAGCAGTCGGTCCTCCAGGGTGGCGGGGGTCAACTACGAGCAGTACGTC.

V gene TRBV7-8 combines with J gene TRBJ2-6; D is perhaps TRBD1 (6 bases). The CDR3 sequence is 19 residues long. Germline V CDR1 and CDR2: SGHVS, FQNEAQ. The V end lost 0 bases, the J end lost 1 base, and 16 bases lay between the germline ends. The CDR3 loop is CASSLAKGRGVSGANVLTF. The CDR3 nucleotides are TGTGCCAGCAGCTTAGCGAAGGGCAGGGGCGTATCTGGGGCCAACGTCCTGACTTTC.

The rearrangement joins TRBV10-3 to TRBJ2-3; 12 bases line up with TRBD2. This CDR3 is 16 amino acids long. Germline CDR1 and CDR2: ENHRY and SYGVKD. Trimming at V came to 7 bases and at J to 4 bases, leaving 9 bases not matched to a gene. The CDR3 region is CAITPTSGGPADTQYF. CDR3 nucleotides: TGTGCCATCACCCCGACTAGCGGGGGACCCGCAGATACGCAGTATTTT.

The CDR3 coding sequence is TGTGCCAGCAGTTTAGGCAGATGGGACCCCCAGCATTTT. Translated, it gives CASSLGRWDPQHF. The chain has TRBV12-3 or TRBV12-4 and TRBJ1-5; maybe TRBD1 (5 bases). This CDR3 is built from 13 residues. Deletions cut 1 base from V and 10 bases from J, with 11 bases between.

The chain carries TRBV7-7 and TRBJ2-5; 8 bases are a match to TRBD1. Germline V gene lookup returns CDR1 SSHAT and CDR2 FNYEAQ (reference sequence). After removal of 6 bases from V and 7 bases from J, the junction contained 10 bases not matched to a gene. The CDR3 length is 14 residues. The CDR3 is CASSAQTGEGTQYF. The CDR3 DNA is TGTGCCAGCAGTGCCCAGACAGGGGAAGGGACCCAGTACTTC.

V and J are TRBV20-1 and TRBJ1-1, with D maybe TRBD1 (5 bases). This CDR3 has 13 residues. From germline, CDR1 is DFQATT and CDR2 SNEGSKA (reference sequence). V lost 3 bases and J 1 base, leaving 9 bases between the germline ends. CDR3 in DNA: TGCAGTGCTAGTCGTACAGGGAACACTGAAGCTTTCTTT. Its translation is CSASRTGNTEAFF.

The chain uses TRBV4-1 and TRBJ2-5; D is ambiguous. Germline V gene data show CDR1 as MGHRA and CDR2 as YSYEKL. Trimming left V 0 bases short and J 5 bases short, with 10 bases between. The CDR3 has 14 amino acids. The CDR3 is CASSQDPTRETQYF. Written as DNA, the CDR3 is TGCGCCAGCAGCCAAGACCCCACCCGGGAGACCCAGTACTTC.

This clonotype was picked up many times. This chain joins TRBV20-1 and TRBJ2-7; 12 nucleotides line up with TRBD2. This CDR3 has 14 residues. CDR1 and CDR2 (germline): DFQATT, SNEGSKA (reference sequence). V was pared by 6 bases and J by 0 bases, with 3 bases of the junction left unmatched. CDR3 DNA: TGCAGTGCCCTAGCGGGGGGGAGCTCCTACGAGCAGTACTTC. Protein product: CSALAGGSSYEQYF.

The rearrangement links TRBV5-1 to TRBJ2-2, with 13 bases fitting TRBD2. Per germline, CDR1 SGHRS and CDR2 YFSETQ. After removal of 5 bases from V and 4 bases from J, the junction contained 8 bases not matched to a gene. The CDR3 runs to 17 residues. The CDR3 coding sequence is TGCGCCAGCAGACCACTAGCGGGGGGGCCGGTCACCGGGGAGCTGTTTTTT. Its protein product is CASRPLAGGPVTGELFF.

CDR3 in DNA: TGCGCCAGCAGGAGCGGGGGGGCCGACGAGCAGTACTTC. This gives the protein CASRSGGADEQYF. The chain joins TRBV10-2 to TRBJ2-7; 10 nucleotides agree with TRBD2. Germline V CDR1 and CDR2: WSHSY, SAAADI. The V segment lost 6 bases and the J segment 5 bases; nucleotides outside the gene matches: 4. The CDR3 contains 13 residues.

The rearrangement joins TRBV6-2 or TRBV6-3 to TRBJ2-2; D is perhaps TRBD1 or TRBD2 (5 bases each). Germline CDR1 reads MNHEY; CDR2 reads SVGEGT. This CDR3 contains 15 residues. Between the trimmed V and J ends, which lost 11 bases and 0 bases, there was a span of 16 bases. As DNA, the CDR3 is TGTGCCGGATCCGGGACGGCCCCGAACACCGGGGAGCTGTTTTTT. This translates into CAGSGTAPNTGELFF.

The V and J genes are TRBV6-5 and TRBJ1-6; D is unresolved. The V end was cut by 4 bases, the J end by 2 bases, with 12 bases between. The CDR3 is made up of 16 amino acids. Per the germline V gene, CDR1 is MNHEY and CDR2 is SVGAGI. For the CDR3, the DNA is TGTGCCAGCAGTTTGCGGGAAACAGCCTATAATTCACCCCTCCACTTT. This gives the protein CASSLRETAYNSPLHF.

This clonotype turned up a few times. The V and J genes are TRBV7-2 and TRBJ2-5; 10 nucleotides match TRBD2. CDR1 and CDR2 (germline): SGHTA, FQGNSA. CDR3 length: 15 residues. V gave up 5 bases and J gave up 4 bases; unmatched junction bases: 7. Written as DNA, the CDR3 is TGTGCCAGCAGCCGGTCCGGGACTAGCGCAGAGACCCAGTACTTC. Translation gives CASSRSGTSAETQYF.

This clonotype was recorded a few times. The chain recombines TRBV20-1 with TRBJ2-1, with D hard to call. V lost 6 bases to trimming and J lost 1 base, with 10 bases between them. Looked up from germline, CDR1 is DFQATT and CDR2 is SNEGSKA (reference sequence). This CDR3 spans 13 amino acids. The CDR3 DNA follows: TGCAGTGCGCGGACGGATTCCTACAATGAGCAGTTCTTC. Translating it yields CSARTDSYNEQFF.

This chain uses TRBV20-1 with TRBJ2-7, with D unresolved. CDR1 and CDR2 (germline): DFQATT, SNEGSKA (reference sequence). The CDR3 sequence is 15 residues long. Trimming took off 0 bases at V and 0 bases at J, with 12 bases between the two ends. The CDR3 spells CSARDSSRSSYEQYF. CDR3 coding DNA: TGCAGTGCTAGAGATTCCTCCCGGTCCTCCTACGAGCAGTACTTC.

This chain links TRBV9 with TRBJ2-5; the match to TRBD2 covers 9 bases. V shed 4 bases, J shed 4 bases, and the junction held 8 bases outside the gene matches. Germline V lookup: CDR1 SGDLS, CDR2 YYNGEE. The CDR3 sequence is 15 residues long. The CDR3 protein is CASSPSGAQIETQYF. In nucleotides, the CDR3 is TGTGCCAGCAGCCCTAGCGGGGCACAGATAGAGACCCAGTACTTC.